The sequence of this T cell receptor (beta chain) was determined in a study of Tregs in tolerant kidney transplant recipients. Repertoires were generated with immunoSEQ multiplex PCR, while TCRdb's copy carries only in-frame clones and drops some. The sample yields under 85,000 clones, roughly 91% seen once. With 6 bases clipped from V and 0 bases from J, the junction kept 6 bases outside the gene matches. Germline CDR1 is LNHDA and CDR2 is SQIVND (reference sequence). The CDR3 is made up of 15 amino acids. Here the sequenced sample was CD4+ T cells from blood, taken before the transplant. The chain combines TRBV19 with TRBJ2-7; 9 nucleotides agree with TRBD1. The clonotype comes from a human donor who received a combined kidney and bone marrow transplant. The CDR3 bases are TGTGCCAGTAGGCCCGGGACAGGGAGCTCCTACGAGCAGTACTTC. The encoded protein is CASRPGTGSSYEQYF.